These 5 T cell receptor beta chains came from one sample sequenced in a study of breast tumors, draining lymph nodes, adjacent tissues. TCRdb analysed the multiplex PCR reads with MiXCR anew, one entry per CDR3 protein. The sample has about 6,600 distinct CDR3 sequences, 43% seen once; the top ten hold about 42%. Sequencing input: tumor-adjacent breast tissue. The source of these receptors is a female donor with breast cancer. Some clones in this sample may be carry-over from other donors' samples.

This clonotype appeared many times. The chain employs TRBV6-2 or TRBV6-3 and TRBJ1-5; D unclear. Deletions cut 4 bases from V and 6 bases from J, with 13 bases between. CDR3 length: 14 amino acids. The V gene's germline CDR1 is MNHEY and CDR2 SVGEGT. CDR3 in DNA: TGTGCCAGCAGTTCGTGGAGGGTTGGTCAGCCCCAGCATTTT. This gives the protein CASSSWRVGQPQHF.

This clonotype ranks as medium-sized. The J gene is TRBJ2-7, the V gene TRBV7-9; unclear D gene. Germline V gene data show CDR1 as SEHNR and CDR2 as FQNEAQ (reference sequence). This CDR3 spans 12 amino acids. Trimming shortened V by 5 bases and J by 4 bases, and 9 bases separated the two germline ends. The CDR3 spells CASSPMAYEQYF. CDR3 nucleotides: TGTGCCAGCAGCCCAATGGCTTACGAGCAGTACTTC.

J is TRBJ1-4 and V is TRBV20-1; perhaps TRBD1 as D (6 bases). CDR1 is DFQATT and CDR2 is SNEGSKA in the germline V gene (reference sequence). This CDR3 contains 13 residues. V dropped 6 bases and J dropped 7 bases, with 15 bases sitting between them. In DNA, the CDR3 is TGCAGTGCGCAAACAGGGTTTACTGAAAAACTGTTTTTT. Its protein is CSAQTGFTEKLFF.

This chain links TRBV7-9 with TRBJ2-5, with D uncertain. Deletions cut 4 bases from V and 2 bases from J, with 5 bases between. The CDR3 is made up of 12 amino acids. Germline V gene data show CDR1 as SEHNR and CDR2 as FQNEAQ (reference sequence). CDR3 loop: CASSWGQETQYF. The CDR3 coding sequence is TGTGCCAGCAGCTGGGGACAAGAGACCCAGTACTTC.

The chain joins TRBV28 to TRBJ1-1, with 9 bases aligning to TRBD1. This CDR3 has 16 residues. With V trimmed by 7 bases and J by 3 bases, 12 bases remained unmatched. CDR1 is MDHEN, CDR2 SYDVKM, per germline. The CDR3 DNA reads TGTGCCAGCACCCCGCGACAGGGGGGTAAGGACACTGAAGCTTTCTTT. Translating it yields CASTPRQGGKDTEAFF.